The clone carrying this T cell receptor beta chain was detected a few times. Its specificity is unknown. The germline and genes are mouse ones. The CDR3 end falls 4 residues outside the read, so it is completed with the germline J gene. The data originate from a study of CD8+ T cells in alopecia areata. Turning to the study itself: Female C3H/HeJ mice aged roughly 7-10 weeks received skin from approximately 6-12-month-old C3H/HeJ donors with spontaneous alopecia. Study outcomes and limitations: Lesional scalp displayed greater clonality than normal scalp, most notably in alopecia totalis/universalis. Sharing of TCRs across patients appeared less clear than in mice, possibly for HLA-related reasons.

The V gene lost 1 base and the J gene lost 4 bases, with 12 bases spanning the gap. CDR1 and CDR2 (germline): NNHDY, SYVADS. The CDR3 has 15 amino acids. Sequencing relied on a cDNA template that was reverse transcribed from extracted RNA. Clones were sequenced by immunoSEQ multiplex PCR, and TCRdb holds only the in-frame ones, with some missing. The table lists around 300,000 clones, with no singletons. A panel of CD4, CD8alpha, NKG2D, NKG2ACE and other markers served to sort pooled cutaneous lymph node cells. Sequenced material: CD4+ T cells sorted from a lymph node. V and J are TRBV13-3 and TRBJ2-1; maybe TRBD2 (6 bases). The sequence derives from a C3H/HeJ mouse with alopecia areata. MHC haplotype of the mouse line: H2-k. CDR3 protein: CASSDTWGLYAEQFF. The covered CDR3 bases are TGTGCCAGCAGTGATACTTGGGGACTATATGCT.